This T cell receptor (beta chain) was captured by sequencing in a study of blood T cell repertoires in COVID-19. In the authors' methods: Estimation of nucleated cell counts was performed using reference gene primer amplification. Profiled with immunoSEQ multiplex PCR; TCRdb holds only in-frame clones, not every one. That table gives V, J and clone size, and the DNA gave D and trimming. The profile shows about 130,000 clones, over 80% of them singletons. This receptor was obtained from a man in his forties with active or convalescent COVID-19. Sequencing used peripheral blood.

The CDR3 is CASSPGTQYEAFF. CDR3 coding DNA: TGTGCCAGCTCACCCGGGACACAATATGAAGCTTTCTTT. The chain recombines TRBV18 with TRBJ1-1, with D perhaps matching TRBD1 (6 bases). Germline loops: CDR1 KGHSH, CDR2 LQKENI. The CDR3 totals 13 residues. Trimming took 3 bases from V and 7 from J, leaving 12 bases between them.